The rows below give T cell receptor beta chains drawn from one sample of a study of shared clonotypes between healthy human individuals. Sequencing used immunoSEQ multiplex PCR; TCRdb keeps in-frame clones, though not all of them. This sample yields millions of clones, of which around 94% are seen a single time; about 0.13% belongs to the top ten. The sequenced material came from naive CD4+ T cells sorted from blood. All receptors come from a man aged 18 to 30 in good health. Both conserved end residues are part of each CDR3. A D gene is named only where the DNA matches it firmly. Clone size is stated in some rows and not others, as once, few, many or a class when expanded.

clone_size	v_call	j_call	d_call	cdr3_nt	cdr3_aa
-	TRBV7-2	TRBJ2-5	-	TGTGCCAGCAGCTCACCCAGGGGTGATGGGGCCCAGTACTTC	CASSSPRGDGAQYF
-	TRBV19	TRBJ1-5	-	TGTGCCAGTAGTATTCGGGACGGCAATCAGCCCCAGCATTTT	CASSIRDGNQPQHF
-	TRBV6-1	TRBJ1-1	TRBD1	TGTGCCAGCAGTGAAATTTTGGGACAGGGATGGAACACTGAAGCTTTCTTT	CASSEILGQGWNTEAFF
-	TRBV18	TRBJ1-6	TRBD1	TGTGCCAGCTCACCGCGGACAGGGGATTCACCCCTCCACTTT	CASSPRTGDSPLHF
once	TRBV5-1	TRBJ2-7	-	TGCGCCAGCAGCTTGGTTCCCGACAACTCCTACGAGCAGTACTTC	CASSLVPDNSYEQYF
-	TRBV6-1	TRBJ2-1	TRBD1	TGTGCCAGCAGTGGACAGGGGATAGGTGAGCAGTTCTTC	CASSGQGIGEQFF
once	TRBV28	TRBJ2-7	TRBD1	TGTGCCAGCAGCCCACACGGGACAGGGGCCTACGAGCAGTACTTC	CASSPHGTGAYEQYF
-	TRBV2	TRBJ2-7	TRBD1	TGTGCCAGCAGTGAACTCAGGGGGACCTACGAGCAGTACTTC	CASSELRGTYEQYF
-	TRBV5-1	TRBJ1-1	-	TGCGCCAGCAGCTTGGTTGGTCTTTGGGACACTGAAGCTTTCTTT	CASSLVGLWDTEAFF
-	TRBV30	TRBJ2-1	-	TGTGCCTGGAGGAGCTCCTACAATGAGCAGTTCTTC	CAWRSSYNEQFF
-	TRBV21-1	TRBJ1-1	-	TGTGCCAGCAGGACCCAGGGGCCTCCGAACACTGAAGCTTTCTTT	CASRTQGPPNTEAFF
-	TRBV5-1	TRBJ2-1	TRBD2	TGCGCCAGCAGCTTAGTAGCGGGAGTGGGGTACAATGAGCAGTTCTTC	CASSLVAGVGYNEQFF
-	TRBV7-2	TRBJ2-2	TRBD2	TGTGCCAGCAGCCTGGTGACTAGCATTACCACCGGGGAGCTGTTTTTT	CASSLVTSITTGELFF
-	TRBV4-3	TRBJ1-2	-	TGCGCCAGCAGCCCCACTGGACAGTCTCACTATGGCTACACCTTC	CASSPTGQSHYGYTF
-	TRBV5-1	TRBJ2-2	-	TGCGCCAGCAGTCGGGACTTAATCAACACCGGGGAGCTGTTTTTT	CASSRDLINTGELFF
-	TRBV7-2	TRBJ1-2	-	TGTGCCAGCAGCTTAGTTCTCGAGACCTATGGCTACACCTTC	CASSLVLETYGYTF
-	TRBV4-3	TRBJ2-5	TRBD1	TGCGCCAGCAGCCAAGATCGGGACAGGGGCCTTTTACAAGAGACCCAGTACTTC	CASSQDRDRGLLQETQYF
-	TRBV30	TRBJ1-3	-	TGTGCCTGTGAGCGGCTTTATGGAAACACCATATATTTT	CACERLYGNTIYF
-	TRBV5-1	TRBJ2-1	TRBD2	TGCGCCAGCAGCTTTACCGGGACTAGCGGAAGCAATGAGCAGTTCTTC	CASSFTGTSGSNEQFF
-	TRBV19	TRBJ2-2	TRBD1	TGTGCCAGTAGTATACCCCTGAGCAGGGGGCGAACCGGGGAGCTGTTTTTT	CASSIPLSRGRTGELFF
-	TRBV5-4	TRBJ2-7	TRBD2	TGTGCCAGCAGCCTGACTAGCGGGAGGACCTACGAGCAGTACTTC	CASSLTSGRTYEQYF
-	TRBV2	TRBJ2-3	TRBD2	TGTGCCAGCAGTGAATTGGGCGGGAGGGCCGCGGATACGCAGTATTTT	CASSELGGRAADTQYF
-	TRBV28	TRBJ1-1	-	TGTGCCAGCAGCCAAAGGACCTTGAACACTGAAGCTTTCTTT	CASSQRTLNTEAFF
-	TRBV6-1	TRBJ1-3	TRBD1	TGTGCCAGCAGTGGACGACCGGGACAGAAGGCTGGAAACACCATATATTTT	CASSGRPGQKAGNTIYF
-	TRBV19	TRBJ1-1	-	TGTGCCAGTGGTTGGGTTGGGCGAACTGAAGCTTTCTTT	CASGWVGRTEAFF
-	TRBV6-6	TRBJ1-2	-	TGTGCCGGAGCGAGAGGGGGAAGCACCTATGGCTACACCTTC	CAGARGGSTYGYTF
-	TRBV5-1	TRBJ2-5	-	TGCGCCAGCAGCTCACAAGTCCAAGAGACCCAGTACTTC	CASSSQVQETQYF
-	TRBV9	TRBJ2-1	-	TGTGCCAGCAGCCCAGGGGGGCCACTTTGGTACAATGAGCAGTTCTTC	CASSPGGPLWYNEQFF
-	TRBV18	TRBJ2-3	TRBD2	TGTGCCAGCTCACCACCCATAAGCGGGGGGGCAGATACGCAGTATTTT	CASSPPISGGADTQYF
-	TRBV30	TRBJ2-6	-	TGTGCCTGGAGTCCAGGTAGCTCTGGGGCCAACGTCCTGACTTTC	CAWSPGSSGANVLTF
-	TRBV6-6	TRBJ2-3	-	TGTGCCAGCACCGCGACAGGTGATACGCAGTATTTT	CASTATGDTQYF
once	TRBV9	TRBJ1-2	-	TGTGCCAGCAGCCCGGACAGAGCTAACTATGGCTACACCTTC	CASSPDRANYGYTF
-	TRBV5-1	TRBJ1-4	TRBD1	TGCGCCAGCAGCTTCGACGGACAGGGGGCAACTAATGAAAAACTGTTTTTT	CASSFDGQGATNEKLFF
-	TRBV6-5	TRBJ1-1	-	TGTGCCAGCAGTTACTCTCAGGGGTACACTGAAGCTTTCTTT	CASSYSQGYTEAFF
-	TRBV30	TRBJ1-4	-	TGTGCCTGGAGTGAGGGCAGGAACATTAATGAAAAACTGTTTTTT	CAWSEGRNINEKLFF
-	TRBV18	TRBJ2-3	-	TGTGCCAGCTCACCACCGGGGGACACAGATACGCAGTATTTT	CASSPPGDTDTQYF
-	TRBV4-1	TRBJ1-2	-	TGCGCCAGCAGCCAGGTACCATCGGGGTACTCTAACTATGGCTACACCTTC	CASSQVPSGYSNYGYTF
once	TRBV18	TRBJ1-2	-	TGTGCCAGCTCACCCGACAGAGAATATGGCTACACCTTC	CASSPDREYGYTF
-	TRBV7-2	TRBJ1-5	-	TGTGCCAGCAGCCCGGACAGAAATCAGCCCCAGCATTTT	CASSPDRNQPQHF
-	TRBV19	TRBJ2-7	-	TGTGCCAGTAGTATTAAAGTATCCTACGAGCAGTACTTC	CASSIKVSYEQYF
-	TRBV6-1	TRBJ1-6	-	TGTGCCAGCAGTGAATTTGCTATTTCACCCCTCCACTTT	CASSEFAISPLHF
-	TRBV30	TRBJ2-1	-	TGTGCCTGGGGGGGGAGCGGCAATGAGCAGTTCTTC	CAWGGSGNEQFF
-	TRBV19	TRBJ1-2	-	TGTGCCAGTAGTATAGAAGACGGACTTGTCTACACCTTC	CASSIEDGLVYTF
-	TRBV6-5	TRBJ1-2	-	TGTGCCAGCAGTACCCCTATTCGCGGGGGCTACACCTTC	CASSTPIRGGYTF
once	TRBV9	TRBJ2-3	TRBD2	TGTGCCAGCAGCAGTGGCGGGAGGCTTAGCACAGATACGCAGTATTTT	CASSSGGRLSTDTQYF
once	TRBV18	TRBJ1-2	-	TGTGCCAGCTCACCATTTCAGGGGAGTTTGGGCTATGGCTACACCTTC	CASSPFQGSLGYGYTF
-	TRBV19	TRBJ2-7	-	TGTGCCAGTAGTATATCGGACAGCTACGAGCAGTACTTC	CASSISDSYEQYF
-	TRBV18	TRBJ1-1	-	TGTGCCAGCTCACCACCGATCGGTTGGGGTACTGAAGCTTTCTTT	CASSPPIGWGTEAFF
-	TRBV30	TRBJ2-7	-	TGTGCCTGGAGTTTTCCTATGGATACGGGGGAGCAGTACTTC	CAWSFPMDTGEQYF
-	TRBV5-4	TRBJ2-7	-	TGTGCCAGCAGCTTGGCCGTAGCCCCGTGGGGTTCCTACGAGCAGTACTTC	CASSLAVAPWGSYEQYF
-	TRBV11-3	TRBJ1-1	-	TGTGCCAGCAGCCGGGGACAGAACACTGAAGCTTTCTTT	CASSRGQNTEAFF
-	TRBV7-2	TRBJ2-7	TRBD2	TGTGCCAGCAGCTTGACCTCGGGGGGAGAGACCTACGAGCAGTACTTC	CASSLTSGGETYEQYF
-	TRBV7-2	TRBJ1-1	-	TGTGCCAGCAGCTTAGAAGGGCTCGCCCCTGAAGCTTTCTTT	CASSLEGLAPEAFF
-	TRBV4-1	TRBJ1-1	TRBD1	TGCGCCAGCAGCCAATTTAAGACAGGGGAAATAACTGAAGCTTTCTTT	CASSQFKTGEITEAFF
-	TRBV11-2	TRBJ2-7	-	TGTGCCAGCAGCGTCCGAGGGGAGCAGTACTTC	CASSVRGEQYF
-	TRBV4-1	TRBJ2-3	TRBD2	TGCGCCAGCACCTCTAGCGGGGGGGCCTTCACAGATACGCAGTATTTT	CASTSSGGAFTDTQYF